The rows below give T cell receptor beta chains drawn from one sample of a study of blood T cell repertoires in COVID-19. Some clones are missing from TCRdb's copy, which holds only in-frame ones; the method was immunoSEQ multiplex PCR. This sample has fewer than 300,000 clones, with approximately 86% found just once. The sequencing input was peripheral blood. The receptors come from a man aged 35 to 55 who had recovered from COVID-19. Both conserved end residues are trimmed from each CDR3.

V	J	CDR3
TRBV27	TRBJ1-1	ASSLLRNLNTEAF
TRBV5-1	TRBJ1-1	ASSAGQLNTEAF
TRBV18	TRBJ1-5	ASSPVGGNQPQH
TRBV5-4	TRBJ2-5	ASSRTSGVQETQY
TRBV11-2	TRBJ2-7	ASSFTGATYEQY
TRBV5-5	TRBJ1-3	ASSFPSGNTIY
TRBV7-3	TRBJ1-2	ASSPDRGNGYT
TRBV7-3	TRBJ2-3	ASSHGLANTDTQY
TRBV2	TRBJ2-1	AWRGLPSYNEQF
TRBV9	TRBJ2-1	ASSVVGSGGYNEQF
TRBV5-4	TRBJ2-2	ATGANTGELF
TRBV6-2/TRBV6-3	TRBJ1-2	ASSPTGTQFNGYT
TRBV5-4	TRBJ2-2	ASSPASGGRVTGELF
TRBV6-5	TRBJ2-1	ASSYGGTAYNEQF
TRBV10-3	TRBJ1-2	AISTPTGTSPANYGYT
TRBV18	TRBJ2-7	ASSPQGVYDEQY
TRBV25-1	TRBJ1-2	ASSGGPINYGYT
TRBV2	TRBJ1-5	ASSEADRLNQPQH
TRBV11-3	TRBJ2-3	ASSLEGQGLLNTQY
TRBV29-1	TRBJ2-5	SVGQGRWETQY
TRBV5-8	TRBJ2-2	ASSLGRGYTGELF
TRBV5-1	TRBJ2-5	ASSLGASRPRTETQY
TRBV5-1	TRBJ2-7	ASSSGGGSHYEQY
TRBV5-4	TRBJ1-2	ASSPEAAGPGYT
TRBV29-1	TRBJ2-1	SVELRNEQF
TRBV19	TRBJ2-1	ASSGRLAGQF
TRBV6-6	TRBJ2-7	ASSSRGQSYEQY
TRBV10-3	TRBJ2-1	AISMILAGGFNEQF
TRBV6-2/TRBV6-3	TRBJ2-7	ASSPSFGRGGVEQY
TRBV6-5	TRBJ2-3	ASSWTGGTDTQY
TRBV2	TRBJ2-1	ASRAQGLSYNEQF
TRBV18	TRBJ1-6	ASSPLQGGYNSPLH
TRBV7-2	TRBJ1-2	ASSPERDRAYGYT
TRBV10-3	TRBJ1-1	AISEDRKGLSTEAF
TRBV6-5	TRBJ2-1	ASSPGQGTYNEQF
TRBV10-3	TRBJ2-2	AITGLAGGTGELF
TRBV18	TRBJ1-1	ASSPKQGAMNTEAF
TRBV11-2	TRBJ2-6	ASNPLGGPGANVLT
TRBV5-4	TRBJ1-2	ASRGGGQATSYGYT
TRBV19	TRBJ2-1	ASSIWGTGGRGEQF
TRBV10-3	TRBJ2-7	AISEVLAEEQY
TRBV4-3	TRBJ1-2	ASSQGSGAPYGYT
TRBV2	TRBJ2-1	ASRTYRGSYNEQF
TRBV11-2	TRBJ1-1	ASSGWTDPNTEAF
TRBV2	TRBJ2-1	ASGQGDEQF
TRBV29-1	TRBJ1-2	SVDYRDSDNYGYT
TRBV19	TRBJ2-1	ASSIGQGANEQF
TRBV21-1	TRBJ2-7	ASSKIDRVFEQY
TRBV6-2/TRBV6-3	TRBJ2-5	ASSPYWAGGQETQY
TRBV9	TRBJ1-6	ASSKTGNNSPLH
TRBV4-2	TRBJ2-7	ASSLRLGSSGGRSSYEQY
TRBV6-6	TRBJ1-4	ASRQDRSSNEKLF
TRBV5-8	TRBJ1-2	ASSRWTGANYGYT
TRBV11-2	TRBJ2-7	ASRLAGSSYEQY
TRBV19	TRBJ2-7	ASSMIGGSYEQY